The rows below give T cell receptor beta chains drawn from one sample of a study of cytomegalovirus exposure and HLA in healthy donors. TCRdb's table, derived via immunoSEQ multiplex PCR, lists solely in-frame clones and lacks some. The sample includes some 120,000 clones, 81% seen only once; the top ten take 3.9%. The sequencing input was PBMCs. The receptors were gathered from a woman aged 30 to 39 in good health and CMV-seronegative. The CDR3 runs from the conserved cysteine through the conserved F or W. The D gene is left open where the match is weak. Size is stated for part of the rows, as once, few or many counts, or as a class when the clone is expanded.

clone size: .; D gene: .; V gene: TRBV28; J gene: TRBJ1-5; CDR3 DNA: TGTGCCAGCAGTTCTGGGGGCGGGGGAGAGAATCAGCCCCAGCATTTT; CDR3 protein: CASSSGGGGENQPQHF
clone size: .; D gene: .; V gene: TRBV28; J gene: TRBJ1-5; CDR3 DNA: TGTGCCAGCAGGACTCAGGGATGGAATCAGCCCCAGCATTTT; CDR3 protein: CASRTQGWNQPQHF
clone size: few; D gene: TRBD1; V gene: TRBV19; J gene: TRBJ1-1; CDR3 DNA: TGTGCCAGTAGTATACTCTTCAGGGGGTCGGGGAACACTGAAGCTTTCTTT; CDR3 protein: CASSILFRGSGNTEAFF
clone size: once; D gene: .; V gene: TRBV20-1; J gene: TRBJ2-3; CDR3 DNA: TGCAGTGCTCAGCGAGATACGCAGTATTTT; CDR3 protein: CSAQRDTQYF
clone size: .; D gene: .; V gene: TRBV19; J gene: TRBJ2-7; CDR3 DNA: TGTGCCAGTCCTTACTACGAGCAGTACTTC; CDR3 protein: CASPYYEQYF
clone size: few; D gene: .; V gene: TRBV14; J gene: TRBJ1-4; CDR3 DNA: TGTGCCAGCAGCCAATCTGGACTAGATGAAAAACTGTTTTTT; CDR3 protein: CASSQSGLDEKLFF
clone size: .; D gene: .; V gene: TRBV10-1; J gene: TRBJ2-7; CDR3 DNA: TGCGCCAGCAGTGACCCAGACAACAAGCAGTACTTC; CDR3 protein: CASSDPDNKQYF
clone size: once; D gene: TRBD2; V gene: TRBV2; J gene: TRBJ2-1; CDR3 DNA: TGTGCCAGCAGTGAAGCAGGTAGCGGGAGCCACAATGAGCAGTTCTTC; CDR3 protein: CASSEAGSGSHNEQFF
clone size: .; D gene: .; V gene: TRBV19; J gene: TRBJ1-3; CDR3 DNA: TGTGCCAGTAGTACGACGGACAACTCTGGAAACACCATATATTTT; CDR3 protein: CASSTTDNSGNTIYF
clone size: .; D gene: .; V gene: TRBV7-8; J gene: TRBJ2-7; CDR3 DNA: TGTGCTTTTTTCAAGCAGAAGGCGGCATACGAGCAGTACTTC; CDR3 protein: CAFFKQKAAYEQYF
clone size: .; D gene: .; V gene: TRBV28; J gene: TRBJ2-5; CDR3 DNA: TGTGCCAGCAGTTTGCGCAACCAAGAGACCCAGTACTTC; CDR3 protein: CASSLRNQETQYF
clone size: few; D gene: TRBD1; V gene: TRBV7-9; J gene: TRBJ2-1; CDR3 DNA: TGTGCCAGCAGCTTGGGACAGGGGGCCAATGAGCAGTTCTTC; CDR3 protein: CASSLGQGANEQFF
clone size: few; D gene: .; V gene: TRBV9; J gene: TRBJ2-7; CDR3 DNA: TGTGCCAGCAGCGTATCTCTTTGGGGGGAGGTTTCGGACGAGCAGTACTTC; CDR3 protein: CASSVSLWGEVSDEQYF
clone size: .; D gene: .; V gene: TRBV11-1; J gene: TRBJ2-1; CDR3 DNA: TGTGCCAGCAGCGAAGGGACTCACGGATTGGCCAATGAGCAGTTCTTC; CDR3 protein: CASSEGTHGLANEQFF
clone size: .; D gene: TRBD2; V gene: TRBV6-5; J gene: TRBJ2-7; CDR3 DNA: TGTGCCAGCAGTCGGACTAGCGGGAACCCATACGAGCAGTACTTC; CDR3 protein: CASSRTSGNPYEQYF
clone size: .; D gene: TRBD1; V gene: TRBV2; J gene: TRBJ2-1; CDR3 DNA: TGTGCCTGCCCCCACAGGGGTCTCTACAATGAGCAGTTCTTC; CDR3 protein: CACPHRGLYNEQFF
clone size: .; D gene: TRBD2; V gene: TRBV7-8; J gene: TRBJ2-3; CDR3 DNA: TGTGCCAGCAGGATAGGGCGGGAGGGCCCTCGGGCAGATACGCAGTATTTT; CDR3 protein: CASRIGREGPRADTQYF
clone size: .; D gene: TRBD1; V gene: TRBV19; J gene: TRBJ1-5; CDR3 DNA: TGTGCCAGTACTGAGGACAGGGAGGATCAGCCCCAGCATTTT; CDR3 protein: CASTEDREDQPQHF
clone size: .; D gene: TRBD2; V gene: TRBV7-2; J gene: TRBJ2-5; CDR3 DNA: TGTGCCAGCAGTCTGATTCTACTGGGACTAGCGGGGGCACAAGAGACCCAGTACTTC; CDR3 protein: CASSLILLGLAGAQETQYF
clone size: .; D gene: .; V gene: TRBV28; J gene: TRBJ1-4; CDR3 DNA: TGTGCCAGCAGTTTGGACACTCTTTTGACTAATGAAAAACTGTTTTTT; CDR3 protein: CASSLDTLLTNEKLFF
clone size: .; D gene: .; V gene: TRBV6-6; J gene: TRBJ2-2; CDR3 DNA: TGTGCCAGCCCCCGGCAGGGTTCGAACACCGGGGAGCTGTTTTTT; CDR3 protein: CASPRQGSNTGELFF
clone size: .; D gene: .; V gene: TRBV28; J gene: TRBJ1-5; CDR3 DNA: TGTGCCAGCAAGGGGCAGGCCAATCAGCCCCAGCATTTT; CDR3 protein: CASKGQANQPQHF
clone size: .; D gene: TRBD1; V gene: TRBV28; J gene: TRBJ1-2; CDR3 DNA: TGTGCCAGCACCCTCCGGACAGGGAACTATGGCTACACCTTC; CDR3 protein: CASTLRTGNYGYTF
clone size: .; D gene: TRBD2; V gene: TRBV9; J gene: TRBJ2-7; CDR3 DNA: TGTGCCAGCAGCGTAGAGGGGACTAGCGGCTACGAGCAGTACTTC; CDR3 protein: CASSVEGTSGYEQYF
clone size: .; D gene: TRBD2; V gene: TRBV7-3; J gene: TRBJ2-3; CDR3 DNA: TGTGCCAGCAGCCCGCGGGGGAGGGGAAAGGATACGCAGTATTTT; CDR3 protein: CASSPRGRGKDTQYF
clone size: .; D gene: TRBD1; V gene: TRBV2; J gene: TRBJ1-5; CDR3 DNA: TGTGCCAGCAGGGGCGACAGGGTCGGCAATCAGCCCCAGCATTTT; CDR3 protein: CASRGDRVGNQPQHF
clone size: .; D gene: .; V gene: TRBV29-1; J gene: TRBJ1-2; CDR3 DNA: TGCAGTTATCGACAGGATTCTAACTATGGCTACACCTTC; CDR3 protein: CSYRQDSNYGYTF
clone size: few; D gene: .; V gene: TRBV2; J gene: TRBJ1-5; CDR3 DNA: TGTGCCAGCAACCGGGATAGCAATCAGCCCCAGCATTTT; CDR3 protein: CASNRDSNQPQHF
clone size: .; D gene: .; V gene: TRBV2; J gene: TRBJ2-1; CDR3 DNA: TGTGCCAGCAGAAGTACAGGGTCCTCCTACAATGAGCAGTTCTTC; CDR3 protein: CASRSTGSSYNEQFF
clone size: .; D gene: TRBD1; V gene: TRBV5-1; J gene: TRBJ2-3; CDR3 DNA: TGCGCCAGCAGCCCGGGGGACAGGGAAGCAGATACGCAGTATTTT; CDR3 protein: CASSPGDREADTQYF
clone size: few; D gene: TRBD2; V gene: TRBV7-3; J gene: TRBJ2-1; CDR3 DNA: TGTGCCAGCAGTCCCGAAGCGGGAGGGCCGGGCAATGAGCAGTTCTTC; CDR3 protein: CASSPEAGGPGNEQFF
clone size: .; D gene: TRBD2; V gene: TRBV27; J gene: TRBJ2-5; CDR3 DNA: TGTGCCTCGGCGGCGGGAGGGCCGAGCGCGGGGACCCAGTACTTC; CDR3 protein: CASAAGGPSAGTQYF
clone size: few; D gene: TRBD1; V gene: TRBV5-1; J gene: TRBJ2-1; CDR3 DNA: TGCGCCAGCAGCGCGCCCCGGGACAGTTACAATGAGCAGTTCTTC; CDR3 protein: CASSAPRDSYNEQFF
clone size: .; D gene: TRBD2; V gene: TRBV29-1; J gene: TRBJ2-1; CDR3 DNA: TGCAGTCAGCGGGAGGCGGACAATGAGCAGTTCTTC; CDR3 protein: CSQREADNEQFF
clone size: .; D gene: TRBD2; V gene: TRBV28; J gene: TRBJ2-3; CDR3 DNA: TGTGCCAGCAGGCCCCCTGGCGGGAGGGCCGGTTACACGCAGTATTTT; CDR3 protein: CASRPPGGRAGYTQYF
clone size: .; D gene: TRBD2; V gene: TRBV4-2; J gene: TRBJ2-2; CDR3 DNA: TGTGCCAGCAGCCAAGCCGGGCTAGCGGGAGGGCCGCACACCGGGGAGCTGTTTTTT; CDR3 protein: CASSQAGLAGGPHTGELFF